The source of this T cell receptor (beta chain) is a study of CD8 T cells in Susac syndrome. The CDR3 runs to 13 residues. Trimming removed 5 bases from V and 5 bases from J, with 7 bases in between. CDR1 is SEHNR and CDR2 is FQNEAQ in the germline V gene (reference sequence). On this clonotype itself: As yet, its antigen is unknown.

Reverse transcription of about 0.5 to 1 ug RNA was carried out with random hexamers. TCRdb reprocessed the immunoSEQ multiplex PCR reads via MiXCR and lists one record per CDR3 protein. This sample has 160,000 or so distinct CDR3 sequences, with around 95% found just once. Broader study findings: By the study's own acknowledgment, its TCR sequencing and HLA analysis included relatively few individuals.

The chain has TRBV7-9 and TRBJ1-6, with unresolved D. The sample taken for sequencing was CD8+ T cells from PBMCs. The TCR comes from a human donor with multiple sclerosis. CDR3 nucleotides: TGTGCCAGCAGCCAGGCTGATAATTCACCCCTCCACTTT. This encodes CASSQADNSPLHF.